The 17 T cell receptor beta chains listed next were all sequenced from one sample in a study of shared clonotypes between healthy human individuals. Only in-frame clones appear in the TCRdb table, and some are missing; sequencing was by immunoSEQ multiplex PCR. The sample lists about 980,000 clones, 70% to 85% occurring once. Sequenced material: memory CD4+ T cells sorted from blood. As to subset: CD45RA-negative fraction. The receptors were sampled from a man aged 18 to 29 in good health.

V and J are TRBV5-1 and TRBJ1-3; possible D gene TRBD1, 5 bases. V lost 4 bases and J 1 base, leaving 12 bases between the germline ends. Germline CDR1 SGHRS, CDR2 YFSETQ. This CDR3 region has 15 residues. The CDR3 is CASSPNGGSGNTIYF. The CDR3 region has the DNA TGCGCCAGCAGCCCCAATGGGGGTTCTGGAAACACCATATATTTT.

The V and J genes are TRBV18 and TRBJ2-5; D unclear. The CDR3 length is 14 residues. V lost 1 base to trimming and J lost 4 bases, with 10 bases between them. CDR1 is KGHSH and CDR2 is LQKENI in the germline V gene. In DNA form, the CDR3 reads TGTGCCAGCTCACCACTGCCAGGACCAGAGACCCAGTACTTC. Its translation is CASSPLPGPETQYF. The whole variable domain, remainder taken from reference TRBV18 and TRBJ2-5, is NAGVMQNPRHLVRRRGQEARLRCSPMKGHSHVYWYRQLPEEGLKFMVYLQKENIIDESGMPKERFSAEFPKEGPSILRIQQVVRGDSAAYFCASSPLPGPETQYFGPGTRLLVL.

In the case of this clone: With a much larger clone just one base away, this may be a read error. This chain connects TRBV5-6 to TRBJ2-7, with 10 bases aligning to TRBD1. Germline V CDR1 and CDR2: SGHDT, YYEEEE. Trimming cost V 3 bases and J 3 bases; bases outside gene matches: 3. The CDR3 runs 14 residues. The CDR3 DNA reads as TGTGCCAGCAGCTCGGACAGGGGGGGCTACGAGCAGTACTTC. This codes for CASSSDRGGYEQYF. Full variable domain (remainder filled in from reference TRBV5-6 and TRBJ2-7): DAGVTQSPTHLIKTRGQQVTLRCSPKSGHDTVSWYQQALGQGPQFIFQYYEEEERQRGNFPDRFSGHQFPNYSSELNVNALLLGDSALYLCASSSDRGGYEQYFGPGTRLTVT.

The chain links TRBV27 to TRBJ1-5; 10 bases are a match to TRBD1. Trimming at V came to 5 bases and at J to 4 bases, leaving 5 bases not matched to a gene. The CDR3 length is 15 residues. CDR1 is MNHEY, CDR2 SMNVEV, per germline (reference sequence). The CDR3, as DNA: TGTGCCAGCAGTCCGGGACAGGGGTTAAATCAGCCCCAGCATTTT. Residues: CASSPGQGLNQPQHF.

The chain recombines TRBV6-6 with TRBJ2-7, with TRBD2 matching 10 bases. Losses at the gene ends were 5 bases for V and 0 bases for J; bases not matched to a gene: 4. Germline-derived CDR1 and CDR2 are MNHNY and SVGAGI (reference sequence). The CDR3 consists of 15 residues. Written as DNA, the CDR3 is TGTGCCAGCAGTGATAGCGGGGGGCCCTCCTACGAGCAGTACTTC. Translated, it gives CASSDSGGPSYEQYF.

This chain uses TRBV30 with TRBJ2-1, with 7 bases lining up with TRBD2. Germline V gene data show CDR1 as GTSNPN and CDR2 as SVGIG (reference sequence). The CDR3 spans 15 residues. V lost 2 bases to trimming and J lost 4 bases; unmatched junction nucleotides: 8. In DNA form, the CDR3 reads TGTGCCTGGAGTATAGGAGCGGGGTGGTACAATGAGCAGTTCTTC. Translation: CAWSIGAGWYNEQFF.

In the case of this clone: This could be a read error, since a much larger clone is one nucleotide away. The genes are TRBV11-2 and TRBJ1-2; D is ambiguous. Looked up from germline, CDR1 is SGHAT and CDR2 is FQNNGV. The CDR3 covers 12 residues. Between the trimmed V and J ends, which lost 0 bases and 7 bases, there was a span of 6 bases. CDR3 bases: TGTGCCAGCAGCTTAGAAGGGTTTGGCTACACCTTC. Amino acids: CASSLEGFGYTF.

The chain carries TRBV5-1 and TRBJ1-1; 10 bases match TRBD1. The CDR3 spans 14 residues. The junction had 5 bases not matched to a gene; V was cut back by 2 bases and J by 7 bases. The germline V gene has CDR1 SGHRS and CDR2 YFSETQ. The CDR3 spells CASSFGQGGLEAFF. The DNA for the CDR3 is TGCGCCAGCAGCTTCGGACAGGGGGGTCTTGAAGCTTTCTTT.

The V call is TRBV25-1, the J call TRBJ2-1, with 7 bases fitting TRBD2. The germline V gene encodes CDR1 MGHDK and CDR2 SYGVNS. V was pared by 2 bases and J by 7 bases, with 14 bases of the junction left unmatched. The CDR3 spans 17 residues. This chain's CDR3 is CASSEPRLAGLRNEQFF. In nucleotides, the CDR3 is TGTGCCAGCAGTGAACCCAGACTAGCCGGGTTGAGGAATGAGCAGTTCTTC.

The rearrangement joins TRBV5-1 to TRBJ2-1; TRBD2 is a possible D gene (5 bases). Per the germline V gene, CDR1 is SGHRS and CDR2 is YFSETQ. V gave up 5 bases and J gave up 0 bases, with 18 bases separating them. The CDR3 has 17 residues. The CDR3 here is CASRELSSLFSYNEQFF. CDR3 in DNA: TGCGCCAGCAGGGAGTTATCTAGCCTCTTCTCCTACAATGAGCAGTTCTTC.

The J gene is TRBJ2-2, the V gene TRBV6-1; possibly TRBD2 for D (6 bases). Looked up from germline, CDR1 is MNHNS and CDR2 is SASEGT. Trimming left V 4 bases short and J 5 bases short, with 14 bases between. The CDR3 length is 15 residues. CDR3 protein: CASSGGDLGTGELFF. CDR3 in DNA: TGTGCCAGCAGTGGGGGGGATTTGGGAACCGGGGAGCTGTTTTTT.

CDR3 DNA sequence: TGTGCCAGCAGCCAGGGGGGGGCAACTGGGGCCAACGTCCTGACTTTC. It encodes CASSQGGATGANVLTF. This chain links TRBV5-8 with TRBJ2-6; D possibly uses TRBD1 or TRBD2 (7 bases each). The CDR3 sequence is 16 residues long. Trimming removed 4 bases at V and 2 bases at J, with 13 bases between. CDR1 and CDR2 (germline): SGHTS, YDEGEE. Variable domain in full (rest from reference TRBV5-8 and TRBJ2-6): EAGVTQSPTHLIKTRGQQATLRCSPISGHTSVYWYQQALGLGLQFLLWYDEGEERNRGNFPPRFSGRQFPNYSSELNVNALELEDSALYLCASSQGGATGANVLTFGAGSRLTVL.

The table lists this clone with a count of one. The J gene is TRBJ2-7, the V gene TRBV11-2; TRBD2 is a possible D gene (5 bases). Germline assignment: CDR1 SGHAT and CDR2 FQNNGV. Trimming left V 5 bases short and J 2 bases short, with 16 bases between. The CDR3 has 15 amino acids. CDR3 in DNA: TGTGCCAGCAGCCGAAACGCGGACTCAACCTACGAGCAGTACTTC. As protein: CASSRNADSTYEQYF.

This clone was detected a few times. The rearrangement joins TRBV7-6 to TRBJ2-7; D gene uncertain. Trimming pared 1 base from V and 0 bases from J, leaving 4 bases between. The CDR3 runs 13 residues. The germline V gene has CDR1 SGHVS and CDR2 FNYEAQ. The CDR3 spells CASSLEDSYEQYF. In DNA form, the CDR3 reads TGTGCCAGCAGCTTAGAGGACTCCTACGAGCAGTACTTC.

Concerning this clone: This same CDR3 is encoded by further DNA sequences in the sample. The V call is TRBV30, the J call TRBJ1-5, with no clear D. CDR1 GTSNPN and CDR2 SVGIG come from the germline V gene (reference sequence). The V and J ends lost 0 bases and 2 bases respectively, with 5 bases between them. CDR3 length: 13 residues. The CDR3 loop is CAWSVGGNQPQHF. The CDR3 nucleotides read TGTGCCTGGAGTGTGGGTGGCAATCAGCCCCAGCATTTT.

This chain links TRBV29-1 with TRBJ2-3, with 7 bases fitting TRBD1. Germline V gene lookup returns CDR1 SQVTM and CDR2 ANQGSEA. This CDR3 has 14 residues. The trim removed 2 bases at V and 3 bases at J, leaving 5 bases unmatched. Written as DNA, the CDR3 is TGCAGCGTTGAAAAGGGGGCAGGAACAGATACGCAGTATTTT. This codes for CSVEKGAGTDTQYF.

As regards this clone: A single base separates this from a much larger clone, so it may be a read error. This specimen includes other DNA sequences encoding the same CDR3. The genes are TRBV18 and TRBJ1-1; no firm D call. The V and J ends lost 2 bases and 1 base respectively, with 5 bases between them. CDR1 KGHSH and CDR2 LQKENI come from the germline V gene. CDR3 size: 13 residues. The CDR3 sequence is CASSPAGNTEAFF. In DNA, the CDR3 is TGTGCCAGCTCACCAGCCGGGAACACTGAAGCTTTCTTT.